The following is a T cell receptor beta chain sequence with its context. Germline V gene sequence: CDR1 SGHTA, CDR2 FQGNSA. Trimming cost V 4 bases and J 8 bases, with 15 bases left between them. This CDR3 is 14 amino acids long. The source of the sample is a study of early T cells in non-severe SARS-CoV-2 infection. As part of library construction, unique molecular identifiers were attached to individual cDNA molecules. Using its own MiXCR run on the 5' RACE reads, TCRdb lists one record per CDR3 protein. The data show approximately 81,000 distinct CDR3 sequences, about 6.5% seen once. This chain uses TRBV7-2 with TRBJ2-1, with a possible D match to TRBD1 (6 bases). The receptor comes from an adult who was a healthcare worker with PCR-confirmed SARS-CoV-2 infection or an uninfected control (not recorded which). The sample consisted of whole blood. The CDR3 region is CASSSRDTRDEQFF. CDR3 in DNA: TGTGCCAGCAGCTCGAGGGACACTCGGGATGAGCAGTTCTTC. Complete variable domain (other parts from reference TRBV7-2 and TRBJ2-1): GAGVSQSPSNKVTEKGKDVELRCDPISGHTALYWYRQSLGQGLEFLIYFQGNSAPDKSGLPSDRFSAERTGGSVSTLTIQRTQQEDSAVYLCASSSRDTRDEQFFGPGTRLTVL.